This TCR beta chain is from a study of regulatory and conventional T cells in breast cancer (dated by TCRdb to the mid-2010s). The library was generated by PCR. Instrument used: Illumina MiSeq. TCRdb trimmed public reads at Q25 via fastp, called clones via MiXCR and kept in-frame beta chains. Duplicate CDR3 protein sequences are folded into a single record with the most common DNA and genes. In all, the sample holds around 15,000 distinct CDR3 sequences, and about 31% of those were seen once. 1.5% to 2% of the sample is in the top ten clones. The CDR3 goes from the cysteine to the phenylalanine over 14 residues. The entry retains the CDR3 DNA only, 42 bases that are in frame from base 1. The trim is 5 bases for V and 2 bases for J, with a gap of 14 bases between the germline ends. CDR1 and CDR2 were assigned from the germline V gene (reference sequence) as DFQATT and SNEGSKA. By share, this clonotype ranks as medium-sized (0.01 to 0.1%). Its recognized antigen is unknown. No much larger clonotype is one base removed from it; base qualities were not supplied.

The rearranged segments are TRBV20-1 and TRBJ2-3, with a tentative D gene TRBD2 over 7 matching bases. The sequencing input was conventional T cells from blood. This receptor was taken from a female donor in good health. The CDR3 protein: CSAGGGGITDTQYF. The DNA sequence follows: TGCAGTGCTGGAGGGGGGGGTATCACAGATACGCAGTATTTT.